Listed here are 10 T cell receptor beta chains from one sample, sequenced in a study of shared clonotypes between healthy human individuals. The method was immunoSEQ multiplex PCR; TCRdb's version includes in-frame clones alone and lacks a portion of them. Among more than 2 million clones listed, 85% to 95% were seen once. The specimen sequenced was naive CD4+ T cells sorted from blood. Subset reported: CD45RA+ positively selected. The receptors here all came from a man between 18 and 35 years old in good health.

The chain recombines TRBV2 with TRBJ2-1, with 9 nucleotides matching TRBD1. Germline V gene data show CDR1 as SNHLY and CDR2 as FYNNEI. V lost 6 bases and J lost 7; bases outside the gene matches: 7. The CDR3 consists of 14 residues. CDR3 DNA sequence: TGTGCCAGCAGGTCCGGGACAGGGATTAATGAGCAGTTCTTC. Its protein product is CASRSGTGINEQFF.

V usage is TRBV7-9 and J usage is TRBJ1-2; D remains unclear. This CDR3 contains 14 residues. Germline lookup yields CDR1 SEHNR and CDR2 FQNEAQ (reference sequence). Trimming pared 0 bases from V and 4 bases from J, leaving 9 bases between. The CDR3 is CASSLAAVGYGYTF. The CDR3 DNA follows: TGTGCCAGCAGCTTAGCGGCAGTCGGCTATGGCTACACCTTC.

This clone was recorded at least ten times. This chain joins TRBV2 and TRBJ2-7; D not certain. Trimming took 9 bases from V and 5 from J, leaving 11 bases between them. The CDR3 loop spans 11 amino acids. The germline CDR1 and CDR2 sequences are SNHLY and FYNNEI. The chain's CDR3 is CASRPGDEQYF. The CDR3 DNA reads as TGTGCCAGTAGACCAGGCGACGAGCAGTACTTC.

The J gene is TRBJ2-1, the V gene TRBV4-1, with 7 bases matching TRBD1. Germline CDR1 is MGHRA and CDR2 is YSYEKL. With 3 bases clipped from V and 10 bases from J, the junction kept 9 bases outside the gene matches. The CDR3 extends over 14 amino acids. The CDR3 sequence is CASSHLNRGREQFF. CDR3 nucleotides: TGCGCCAGCAGCCACCTCAATAGGGGGCGCGAGCAGTTCTTC.

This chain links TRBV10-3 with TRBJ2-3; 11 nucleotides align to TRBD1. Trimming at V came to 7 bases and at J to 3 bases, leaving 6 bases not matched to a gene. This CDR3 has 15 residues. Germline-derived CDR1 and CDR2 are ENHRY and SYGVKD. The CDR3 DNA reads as TGTGCCATCAATCTCGGACAGGGGGCTACAGATACGCAGTATTTT. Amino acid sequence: CAINLGQGATDTQYF.

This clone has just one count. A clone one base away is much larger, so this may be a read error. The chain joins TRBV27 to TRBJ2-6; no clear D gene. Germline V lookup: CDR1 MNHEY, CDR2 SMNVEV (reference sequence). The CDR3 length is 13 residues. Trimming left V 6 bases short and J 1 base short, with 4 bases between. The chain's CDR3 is CASRKSGANVLTF. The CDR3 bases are TGTGCCAGCAGGAAGTCTGGGGCCAACGTCCTGACTTTC.

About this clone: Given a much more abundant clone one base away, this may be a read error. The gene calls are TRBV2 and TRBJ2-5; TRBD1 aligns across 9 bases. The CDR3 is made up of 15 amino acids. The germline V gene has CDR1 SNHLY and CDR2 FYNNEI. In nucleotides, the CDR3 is TGTACCAGCGGATTACAGGGGGCACGCCAAGAGACCCAGTACTTC. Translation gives CTSGLQGARQETQYF.

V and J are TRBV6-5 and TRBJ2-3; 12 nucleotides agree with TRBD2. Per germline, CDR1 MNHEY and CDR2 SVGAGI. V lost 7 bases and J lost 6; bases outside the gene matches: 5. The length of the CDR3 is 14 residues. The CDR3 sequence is CASKPSGRGDTQYF. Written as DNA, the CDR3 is TGTGCCAGCAAGCCTAGCGGGAGGGGGGATACGCAGTATTTT.

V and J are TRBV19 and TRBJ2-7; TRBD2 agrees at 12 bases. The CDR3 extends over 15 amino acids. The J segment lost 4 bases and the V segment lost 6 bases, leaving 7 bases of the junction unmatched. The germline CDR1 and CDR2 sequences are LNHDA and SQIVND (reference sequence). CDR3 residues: CASRDLAGGLYEQYF. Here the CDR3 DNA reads TGTGCCAGTAGGGACCTAGCGGGAGGGCTATACGAGCAGTACTTC.

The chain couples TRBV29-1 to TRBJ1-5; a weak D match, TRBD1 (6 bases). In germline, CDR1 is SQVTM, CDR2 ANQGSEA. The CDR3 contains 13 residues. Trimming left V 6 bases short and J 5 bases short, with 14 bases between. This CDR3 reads CSVGWDKDQPQHF. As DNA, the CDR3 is TGCAGCGTGGGGTGGGACAAGGATCAGCCCCAGCATTTT.